These 18 T cell receptor beta chains came from one sample sequenced in a study of cytomegalovirus exposure and HLA in healthy donors. It was with 60 Vbeta and 13 Jbeta primers that the PCR ran. Sequenced by immunoSEQ multiplex PCR; TCRdb stores in-frame clones only, minus some. The repertoire includes approximately 190,000 clones, about 13% of them detected once, and approximately 8.4% sits in the top ten. The sequencing sample was made of PBMCs. These TCRs come from a man aged 45-60 years in good health and CMV-seropositive.

This clone was detected only a few times. This rearrangement joins TRBV27 to TRBJ1-2; 10 bases agree with TRBD1. The V gene end was trimmed by 4 bases and the J gene end by 8 bases; junction bases not matched to a gene: 7. The CDR3 contains 14 residues. Looked up from germline, CDR1 is MNHEY and CDR2 is SMNVEV (reference sequence). This chain's CDR3 is CASSSRDRGGGYTF. The CDR3, as DNA: TGTGCCAGCAGTTCCCGGGACAGGGGTGGGGGCTACACCTTC.

This sequence joins TRBV4-3 and TRBJ1-3, with 9 bases that match TRBD1. The V segment lost 1 base and the J segment 1 base; nucleotides outside the gene matches: 11. Germline V gene sequence: CDR1 LGHNA, CDR2 YSLEER. The CDR3 runs 19 residues. CDR3 sequence (DNA): TGCGCCAGCAGCCAAGGACGGGGGACAGGGCACCCTTCTGGAAACACCATATATTTT. This encodes CASSQGRGTGHPSGNTIYF.

The chain is built from TRBV14 and TRBJ1-5; D remains ambiguous. Germline V gives CDR1 SGHDN, CDR2 FVKESK. The CDR3 loop spans 13 amino acids. Between the trimmed V and J ends, which lost 0 bases and 7 bases, there was a span of 7 bases. The CDR3 nucleotides are TGTGCCAGCAGCCAAGACTTAGTCCAGCCCCAGCATTTT. This encodes CASSQDLVQPQHF.

The chain uses TRBV27 and TRBJ2-3, with 9 bases matching TRBD1. Germline V gives CDR1 MNHEY, CDR2 SMNVEV (reference sequence). The length of the CDR3 is 16 residues. Trimming took 5 bases from V and 1 from J; bases not matched to a gene: 7. CDR3 protein: CASSQGQGFGTDTQYF. CDR3 in DNA: TGTGCCAGCAGTCAGGGACAGGGATTTGGCACAGATACGCAGTATTTT.

CDR3: CASTVDRAVSPLHF. The DNA for the CDR3 is TGTGCCAGCACTGTTGACAGGGCAGTTTCACCCCTCCACTTT. The J gene is TRBJ1-6, the V gene TRBV5-4; TRBD1 agrees at 7 bases. The CDR3 spans 14 residues. Germline V gene sequence: CDR1 SGHNT, CDR2 YYREEE (reference sequence). V lost 6 bases and J lost 9; bases outside the gene matches: 9.

The chain uses TRBV7-3 and TRBJ2-1; D possibly corresponds to TRBD2 (7 bases). V lost 6 bases and J 6 bases, leaving 21 bases between the germline ends. The CDR3 length is 16 residues. Germline loops: CDR1 SGHTA, CDR2 FQGTGA. In DNA, the CDR3 is TGTGCCAGCAGTCTAAGGGGGGGGGCCGTTCGCAATGAGCAGTTCTTC. This codes for CASSLRGGAVRNEQFF.

This clone was counted only a few times. V is TRBV5-4 and J is TRBJ1-5; TRBD1 is a possible D gene (6 bases). The V end lost 4 bases, the J end lost 2 bases, and 10 bases lay between the germline ends. The germline V gene has CDR1 SGHNT and CDR2 YYREEE (reference sequence). This CDR3 comprises 14 residues. CDR3 amino acids: CASSLQGGNQPQHF. Here the CDR3 DNA reads TGTGCCAGCAGCCTACAGGGTGGCAATCAGCCCCAGCATTTT.

This clone was counted a few times. V gene TRBV6-5 combines with J gene TRBJ1-2; D unclear. The germline V gene encodes CDR1 MNHEY and CDR2 SVGAGI. The V end was cut by 6 bases, the J end by 8 bases, with 13 bases between. The CDR3 consists of 12 residues. The CDR3 region has the DNA TGTGCCAGCAGCCAACTTCGAGGAGGCTACACCTTC. Protein: CASSQLRGGYTF.

The chain recombines TRBV4-3 with TRBJ1-2; D might be TRBD1 (6 bases). The CDR3 loop spans 13 amino acids. Germline V lookup: CDR1 LGHNA, CDR2 YSLEER. Trimming cost V 4 bases and J 9 bases, with 15 bases left between them. Written as DNA, the CDR3 is TGCGCCAGCAGCCCTACCGGGACATTTAGCTACACCTTC. Protein sequence: CASSPTGTFSYTF.

V and J are TRBV5-1 and TRBJ2-2; a weak D match, TRBD1 (5 bases). The CDR3 has 15 residues. In germline, CDR1 is SGHRS, CDR2 YFSETQ. V gave up 0 bases and J gave up 2 bases, with 8 bases separating them. The CDR3: CASSLGQLNTGELFF. CDR3 DNA: TGCGCCAGCAGCTTGGGACAGTTAAACACCGGGGAGCTGTTTTTT.

Regarding this clone: The DNA is left out, because the CDR3 cannot be placed on it with certainty; the CDR3 is given as TCRdb lists it. The chain uses TRBV6-1 and TRBJ1-2; the table names TRBD1, a call not compared with the DNA. The CDR3 totals 12 residues, both ends included. Germline V lookup: CDR1 MNHNS, CDR2 SASEGT. The CDR3 sequence is CASSDFWAGGTF.

This clone was found a few times. The chain's CDR3 is CSFTPPGVSDTQYF. The CDR3 nucleotides are TGCAGCTTCACCCCCCCAGGGGTTTCGGATACGCAGTATTTT. The chain combines TRBV29-1 with TRBJ2-3; weak D call: TRBD1 (6 bases). Trimming took 8 bases from V and 6 from J, leaving 21 bases between them. This CDR3 spans 14 amino acids. Germline V gene lookup returns CDR1 SQVTM and CDR2 ANQGSEA.

This chain uses TRBV4-3 with TRBJ2-2, with TRBD1 matching 7 bases. Germline CDR1 reads LGHNA; CDR2 reads YSLEER. V lost 0 bases to trimming and J lost 7 bases; unmatched junction nucleotides: 5. This CDR3 has 15 amino acids. The chain's CDR3 is CASSQEWTGLGELFF. CDR3 sequence (DNA): TGCGCCAGCAGCCAAGAATGGACAGGACTCGGGGAGCTGTTTTTT.

There are a few counts of this clone. This sample also contains other DNA sequences that code for the same CDR3. The chain links TRBV5-1 to TRBJ2-7, with D perhaps matching TRBD2 (5 bases). CDR1 and CDR2 (germline): SGHRS, YFSETQ. The CDR3 runs 13 residues. The ends were cut back, 4 bases at V and 4 bases at J, with 12 bases in the middle. The CDR3 DNA follows: TGCGCCAGCAGCCCGGAGGCAGAATACGAGCAGTACTTC. Protein product: CASSPEAEYEQYF.

A few counts support this clone. The chain has TRBV30 and TRBJ2-2; weak D call: TRBD2 (5 bases). The ends were cut back, 3 bases at V and 4 bases at J, with 12 bases in the middle. Germline CDR1 is GTSNPN and CDR2 is SVGIG (reference sequence). CDR3 length equals 14 residues. CDR3 sequence reads: CAWRAGRLTGELFF. The CDR3 region has the DNA TGTGCCTGGAGGGCGGGCAGACTCACCGGGGAGCTGTTTTTT.

The rearrangement uses TRBV5-6 and TRBJ2-7, with 8 bases aligning to TRBD1. The CDR3 totals 14 residues. V lost 2 bases to trimming and J lost 5 bases; unmatched junction nucleotides: 6. Germline V gene data show CDR1 as SGHDT and CDR2 as YYEEEE. The CDR3 loop reads CASSFPTGEDEQYV. For the CDR3, the DNA is TGTGCCAGCAGCTTCCCGACAGGGGAGGACGAGCAGTACGTC.

The chain combines TRBV4-2 with TRBJ2-2, with a possible D match to TRBD1 (5 bases). The CDR3 is 13 amino acids. V lost 3 bases to trimming and J lost 6 bases, with 8 bases between them. CDR1 is LGHNA and CDR2 is YNFKEQ in the germline V gene. Here the CDR3 reads CASSQEQAGELFF. The CDR3 DNA follows: TGTGCCAGCAGCCAGGAACAGGCCGGGGAGCTGTTTTTT.

This clone has just a few counts. The chain employs TRBV30 and TRBJ2-1; TRBD1 matches 8 bases. Germline CDR1 and CDR2: GTSNPN and SVGIG (reference sequence). The CDR3 has 19 residues. V was pared by 1 base and J by 0 bases, with 14 bases of the junction left unmatched. The CDR3 DNA reads as TGTGCCTGGAGTGGGTACCGCCCGGGACAGGTGAGCTCCTACAATGAGCAGTTCTTC. Its protein is CAWSGYRPGQVSSYNEQFF.